Listed below are T cell receptor beta chains from one sample, sequenced in a study of regulatory T cells in long-lasting Graves disease. TCRdb reanalysed the multiplex PCR reads using MiXCR and keeps one entry per CDR3 protein. Among about 560,000 distinct CDR3 sequences listed, 16% were seen once. This sample also appeared in a second study, on T cells in Graves' hyperthyroidism and ophthalmopathy.

The material sequenced was peripheral blood mononuclear cells (PBMCs), taken at new diagnosis, from a patient treated with antithyroid drugs. The receptors come from a man younger than 35 with Graves disease. CDR3s include the opening cysteine and the closing phenylalanine or tryptophan. D genes are given only for firm matches. Not all rows give a size; the values are once, few, many and, for expanded clones, a class.

TRBD1	TRBV4-1	TRBJ2-7	few	TGCGCCAGCAGCCCCGCGTCCGGGGACAGGGGGTGGTACGAGCAGTACTTC	CASSPASGDRGWYEQYF
-	TRBV11-2	TRBJ2-3	many	TGTGCCAGCAGTTTGGTAGGCGGGGGCACAGATACGCAGTATTTT	CASSLVGGGTDTQYF
TRBD1	TRBV4-1	TRBJ1-3	few	TGCGCCAGCAGCCAAGTTTGTACTAGATGCAGGGGGCCTGGAAACACCATATATTTT	CASSQVCTRCRGPGNTIYF
-	TRBV7-3	TRBJ2-1	many	TGTGCCAGCAGCTTCACCGGGACGCAAGATGAGCAGTTCTTC	CASSFTGTQDEQFF
-	TRBV7-8	TRBJ2-1	many	TGTGCCAGCAGCACTTCGGACGCTATGCGGGAGCAGTTCTTC	CASSTSDAMREQFF
-	TRBV12-3/TRBV12-4	TRBJ1-2	few	TGTGCCAGCAGCCCCGGACAGCGAACGTGGGGCTACACCTTC	CASSPGQRTWGYTF
TRBD2	TRBV30	TRBJ2-1	many	TGTGCCTGGATGGTAGCGGGAAGGGGTGAGCAGTTCTTC	CAWMVAGRGEQFF
-	TRBV27	TRBJ1-4	-	TGTGCCAGCAGTCCCGGACAGTCAAATGAAAAACTGTTTTTT	CASSPGQSNEKLFF
-	TRBV12-3/TRBV12-4	TRBJ2-2	many	TGTGCCAGCAGTTTTGCGAACACCGGGGAGCTGTTTTTT	CASSFANTGELFF
TRBD1	TRBV2	TRBJ2-1	many	TGTGCCAGCGGACAACAGGGGGCGGGCCACAATGAGCAGTTCTTC	CASGQQGAGHNEQFF
-	TRBV27	TRBJ2-7	many	TGTGCCAGCAGTTTAACTTGGTGGGACTCCTACGAGCAGTACTTC	CASSLTWWDSYEQYF
-	TRBV20-1	TRBJ2-3	few	TGCAGTGCTTTCCCGGGGGAGGCCACAGATACGCAGTATTTT	CSAFPGEATDTQYF
-	TRBV5-1	TRBJ2-2	-	TGCGCCAGCGGCCTTCGACACGAGAACACCGGGGAGCTGTTTTTT	CASGLRHENTGELFF
-	TRBV3-1	TRBJ1-1	many	TGTGCCAGCAGCCCCCCGGGAAGAGAAGCTTTCTTT	CASSPPGREAFF
-	TRBV30	TRBJ2-1	many	TGTGCCTGGAGTGTACCCAGGGATGAGCAGTTCTTC	CAWSVPRDEQFF
TRBD1	TRBV29-1	TRBJ1-2	few	TGCAGCTCCCGCGGGGGGCAGGGGGCGTATGGCTACACCTTC	CSSRGGQGAYGYTF
-	TRBV6-2/TRBV6-3	TRBJ2-7	few	TGTGCCAGCAGTTACTCTTCGTCAGCAGCGGGCCTATCCTACGAGCAGTACTTC	CASSYSSSAAGLSYEQYF
TRBD2	TRBV5-1	TRBJ2-1	many	TGCGCCAGCAGCTCGGGGACTAGCGGGATGTACAATGAGCAGTTCTTC	CASSSGTSGMYNEQFF
TRBD2	TRBV5-1	TRBJ2-1	-	TGCGCCAGCAGCTTGGAACGCCGCGGGAGGGGCTCCTACAATGAGCAGTTCTTC	CASSLERRGRGSYNEQFF
TRBD1	TRBV27	TRBJ1-5	-	TGTGTCAGCTCCTACAACCGGGACAGACACAATCAGCCCCAGCATTTT	CVSSYNRDRHNQPQHF
TRBD2	TRBV28	TRBJ2-3	many	TGTGCCAGCAGTTCGCCCAGGGAGGGGACAGATACGCAGTATTTT	CASSSPREGTDTQYF
-	TRBV9	TRBJ2-3	-	TGTGCCAGCAGCGTAGGTAACACAGATACGCAGTATTTT	CASSVGNTDTQYF
-	TRBV7-9	TRBJ2-7	few	TGTGCCAGCAGCTTTGGACACTTCTACGAGCAGTACTTC	CASSFGHFYEQYF
-	TRBV7-6	TRBJ2-3	-	TGTGCCAGCAGCTTAAGTTGGGTTATAAGCACAGATACGCAGTATTTT	CASSLSWVISTDTQYF
-	TRBV2	TRBJ2-7	many	TGTGCCAGCAGTGAAGAGGGTTACGAGCAGTACTTC	CASSEEGYEQYF
TRBD1	TRBV4-1	TRBJ2-3	few	TGCGCCAGCAGCCAGCAGACAGGGGGAGAGGATACGCAGTATTTT	CASSQQTGGEDTQYF